The next 25 T cell receptor beta chains were all read from a single sample in a study of blood T cell repertoires in COVID-19. Using immunoSEQ multiplex PCR, the repertoire was profiled, and TCRdb retains in-frame clones only, with some absent. The table lists tens of thousands of clones, 75% to 85% of them singletons. Input material: peripheral blood. The receptors come from a human donor in a cohort sampled during active COVID-19.

The chain couples TRBV7-9 to TRBJ2-1; possible D gene TRBD2, 6 bases. V was pared by 4 bases and J by 1 base, with 11 bases between. This CDR3 is 15 amino acids long. Germline-derived CDR1 and CDR2 are SEHNR and FQNEAQ (reference sequence). The CDR3 protein is CASSSTLASYNEQFF. The CDR3 DNA follows: TGTGCCAGCAGCTCCACTCTAGCGTCCTACAATGAGCAGTTCTTC.

This chain uses TRBV19 with TRBJ1-5; 8 bases are shared with TRBD1. Germline V gene data show CDR1 as LNHDA and CDR2 as SQIVND (reference sequence). V gave up 6 bases and J gave up 5 bases; unmatched junction bases: 6. The CDR3 is 14 residues long. The CDR3 DNA reads TGTGCCAGTAGGTCGGACAGGGTCGATCAGCCCCAGCATTTT. Amino acid sequence: CASRSDRVDQPQHF.

This chain links TRBV11-2 with TRBJ1-4; no clear D. Per the germline V gene, CDR1 is SGHAT and CDR2 is FQNNGV. Trimming left V 0 bases short and J 7 bases short, with 6 bases between. The CDR3 extends over 13 amino acids. In DNA form, the CDR3 reads TGTGCCAGCAGCTTAGAAAGGAGTGAAAAACTGTTTTTT. Its protein product is CASSLERSEKLFF.

The chain combines TRBV30 with TRBJ2-7, with 13 bases fitting TRBD2. The germline V gene has CDR1 GTSNPN and CDR2 SVGIG (reference sequence). Losses at the gene ends were 3 bases for V and 4 bases for J; bases not matched to a gene: 3. The CDR3 totals 14 residues. DNA for the CDR3: TGTGCCTGGAGCGGACTAGCGGGAGTTTACGAGCAGTACTTC. It translates to CAWSGLAGVYEQYF.

This clone was counted a single time. The chain joins TRBV5-1 to TRBJ2-7, with 7 bases that match TRBD1. Germline loops: CDR1 SGHRS, CDR2 YFSETQ. V was clipped by 4 bases and J by 2 bases; unmatched bases: 18. The CDR3 totals 18 residues. The CDR3 is CASSPSPGRQGDPYEQYF. DNA of the CDR3: TGCGCCAGCAGCCCATCACCTGGGCGACAGGGAGATCCCTACGAGCAGTACTTC.

This clone was seen a single time. This chain connects TRBV6-6 to TRBJ2-1, with 7 bases lining up with TRBD1. From germline, CDR1 is MNHNY and CDR2 SVGAGI (reference sequence). J gave up 9 bases and V 10 bases, and 6 bases lay outside the gene matches. The CDR3 length is 11 residues. Here the CDR3 reads CAIQQGIEQFF. The CDR3 nucleotides are TGTGCCATCCAACAGGGGATTGAGCAGTTCTTC.

The rearrangement uses TRBV6-5 and TRBJ1-4, with a possible D match to TRBD1 (5 bases). Between the trimmed V and J ends, which lost 2 bases and 4 bases, there was a span of 11 bases. The CDR3 has 15 amino acids. Per the germline V gene, CDR1 is MNHEY and CDR2 is SVGAGI. CDR3 coding DNA: TGTGCCAGCAGTTACGAAGGGAGGGGTAATGAAAAACTGTTTTTT. Its translation is CASSYEGRGNEKLFF.

The chain uses TRBV5-4 and TRBJ2-1, with a tentative D call TRBD2 (6 bases). The CDR3 is made up of 16 amino acids. Trimming removed 4 bases at V and 0 bases at J, with 14 bases between. Germline V gives CDR1 SGHNT, CDR2 YYREEE (reference sequence). The DNA of the CDR3 is TGTGCCAGCAGCGGGGGACTCCCTAGCTCCTACAATGAGCAGTTCTTC. Its translation: CASSGGLPSSYNEQFF.

The sample holds a few counts of this clone. V usage is TRBV6-1 and J usage is TRBJ2-7; D remains unclear. V dropped 0 bases and J dropped 0 bases, with 9 bases sitting between them. In germline, CDR1 is MNHNS, CDR2 SASEGT. This CDR3 spans 15 amino acids. CDR3 nucleotide sequence: TGTGCCAGCAGTGAAGCGGGCACCAGCTCCTACGAGCAGTACTTC. As protein: CASSEAGTSSYEQYF.

The chain is built from TRBV2 and TRBJ1-1, with a weak D call TRBD1 (6 bases). Germline V gene sequence: CDR1 SNHLY, CDR2 FYNNEI. Trimming removed 0 bases from V and 8 bases from J, with 13 bases in between. CDR3 length equals 14 residues. DNA of the CDR3: TGTGCCAGCAGTGAAGCGTGGGGTCAGGGGGAAGCTTTCTTT. As protein: CASSEAWGQGEAFF.

CDR3 protein: CASSVSGGTYEQYF. The CDR3 DNA reads TGTGCCAGCAGTGTTTCAGGGGGCACCTACGAGCAGTACTTC. The genes are TRBV2 and TRBJ2-7; 8 bases map to TRBD1. Trimming at V came to 4 bases and at J to 2 bases, leaving 4 bases not matched to a gene. Germline assignment: CDR1 SNHLY and CDR2 FYNNEI. The CDR3 sequence is 14 residues long. The variable domain in full, completed from reference TRBV2 and TRBJ2-7, reads EPEVTQTPSHQVTQMGQEVILRCVPISNHLYFYWYRQILGQKVEFLVSFYNNEISEKSEIFDDQFSVERPDGSNFTLKIRSTKLEDSAMYFCASSVSGGTYEQYFGPGTRLTVT.

The J gene is TRBJ1-2, the V gene TRBV19; maybe TRBD1 (5 bases). Trimming took 7 bases from V and 3 from J, leaving 15 bases between them. CDR1 LNHDA and CDR2 SQIVND come from the germline V gene (reference sequence). This CDR3 has 14 residues. CDR3 coding DNA: TGTGCCAGTACCGAGTACCAGGGTCACTATGGCTACACCTTC. Its protein is CASTEYQGHYGYTF.

This sequence joins TRBV4-2 and TRBJ2-2; TRBD2 matches 7 bases. The CDR3 is 16 amino acids. Germline CDR1 reads LGHNA; CDR2 reads YNFKEQ. The trim removed 6 bases at V and 2 bases at J, leaving 9 bases unmatched. CDR3 nucleotide sequence: TGTGCCAGCAGGCGGGTAGGCGGGGGAAACACCGGGGAGCTGTTTTTT. Translated, it gives CASRRVGGGNTGELFF.

In regard to this clone: This sample includes further DNA sequences coding for the same CDR3. V is TRBV27 and J is TRBJ1-1, with D possibly TRBD1 on 5 matching bases. From germline, CDR1 is MNHEY and CDR2 SMNVEV (reference sequence). The CDR3 is made up of 13 amino acids. The germline V and J ends were trimmed by 6 bases and 0 bases, with 8 bases remaining between them. The CDR3 region is CASRGLMNTEAFF. The CDR3 DNA follows: TGTGCCAGCAGGGGACTGATGAACACTGAAGCTTTCTTT.

The DNA of the CDR3 is TGTGCCAGCAGTTTGCGACAGGGGGCGAATGGCTACACCTTC. Amino acids: CASSLRQGANGYTF. The chain couples TRBV27 to TRBJ1-2, with 10 bases matching TRBD1. This CDR3 region has 14 residues. The J segment lost 6 bases and the V segment lost 3 bases, leaving 4 bases of the junction unmatched. In germline, CDR1 is MNHEY, CDR2 SMNVEV (reference sequence).

The chain couples TRBV6-5 to TRBJ1-2; D gene ambiguous. Germline CDR1 and CDR2: MNHEY and SVGAGI. Trimming removed 0 bases from V and 4 bases from J, with 9 bases in between. The CDR3 runs to 14 residues. The CDR3 nucleotides read TGTGCCAGCAGTTACTCTTTCGAGGGCTATGGCTACACCTTC. It is translated as CASSYSFEGYGYTF.

The chain links TRBV5-1 to TRBJ2-5; possibly TRBD1 for D (6 bases). This CDR3 spans 17 amino acids. Germline CDR1 reads SGHRS; CDR2 reads YFSETQ. Trimming left V 1 base short and J 5 bases short, with 21 bases between. The CDR3 loop reads CASSLFPEALGGETQYF. CDR3 bases: TGCGCCAGCAGCTTGTTTCCAGAGGCCTTAGGGGGTGAGACCCAGTACTTC. The whole variable domain, remainder taken from reference TRBV5-1 and TRBJ2-5, is KAGVTQTPRYLIKTRGQQVTLSCSPISGHRSVSWYQQTPGQGLQFLFEYFSETQRNKGNFPGRFSGRQFSNSRSEMNVSTLELGDSALYLCASSLFPEALGGETQYFGPGTRLLVL.

The sample holds a few counts of this clone. The chain has TRBV5-1 and TRBJ1-2; no clear D. The germline V gene has CDR1 SGHRS and CDR2 YFSETQ. Trimming left V 2 bases short and J 7 bases short, with 9 bases between. This CDR3 is 12 amino acids long. CDR3 amino acids: CASSFGELGYTF. CDR3 coding DNA: TGCGCCAGCAGCTTTGGGGAGCTTGGCTACACCTTC.

The chain links TRBV6-2 or TRBV6-3 to TRBJ2-7; weak D call: TRBD1 (5 bases). Trimming took 2 bases from V and 2 from J, leaving 16 bases between them. Germline V gene lookup returns CDR1 MNHEY and CDR2 SVGEGT. The CDR3 has 16 residues. The CDR3 loop is CASSYGPGNDPYEQYF. CDR3 coding DNA: TGTGCCAGCAGTTACGGGCCAGGGAACGACCCCTACGAGCAGTACTTC.

In this sample, this clone turned up once. The chain joins TRBV13 to TRBJ2-3, with 7 nucleotides matching TRBD2. The CDR3 length is 15 residues. After removal of 1 base from V and 2 bases from J, the junction contained 3 bases not matched to a gene. Germline CDR1 reads PRHDT; CDR2 reads FYEKMQ (reference sequence). The CDR3 bases are TGTGCCAGCAGCTTAGAGGGGAGGGCCACAGATACGCAGTATTTT. Amino acids: CASSLEGRATDTQYF.

CDR3 nucleotide sequence: TGTGCCAGCAGCCAAGGTACAGGGAACAATCAGCCCCAGCATTTT. Its protein is CASSQGTGNNQPQHF. The chain recombines TRBV4-2 with TRBJ1-5, with D tentatively TRBD1 (6 bases). Germline V lookup: CDR1 LGHNA, CDR2 YNFKEQ. V was shortened by 1 base and J by 3 bases, with 10 bases between the two germline ends. The CDR3 length is 15 residues.

J is TRBJ2-3 and V is TRBV11-3; 7 nucleotides align to TRBD2. With V trimmed by 5 bases and J by 8 bases, 7 bases remained unmatched. This CDR3 contains 13 residues. Germline V gives CDR1 SGHNT, CDR2 YENEEA. CDR3 sequence reads: CASSRTSVGTQYF. For the CDR3, the DNA is TGTGCCAGCAGCCGCACTAGCGTCGGTACGCAGTATTTT.

The rearrangement uses TRBV18 and TRBJ1-2; TRBD1 is a possible D gene (6 bases). V was shortened by 1 base and J by 7 bases, with 16 bases between the two germline ends. The CDR3 is 15 residues long. Germline V gene sequence: CDR1 KGHSH, CDR2 LQKENI. The CDR3: CASSPQPDSSGGYTF. CDR3 DNA sequence: TGTGCCAGCTCACCACAGCCGGACAGTTCGGGTGGCTACACCTTC.

CDR3 DNA sequence: TGCGCCAGCAGCCCTATCGGGATAAAGACCCAGTACTTC. Its protein product is CASSPIGIKTQYF. The rearrangement uses TRBV4-1 and TRBJ2-5; possibly TRBD2 for D (5 bases). Germline CDR1 and CDR2: MGHRA and YSYEKL. There are 13 residues in the CDR3. Trimming shortened V by 4 bases and J by 6 bases, and 12 bases separated the two germline ends.

The chain employs TRBV30 and TRBJ1-4, with a possible D match to TRBD1 (5 bases). CDR1 is GTSNPN, CDR2 SVGIG, per germline (reference sequence). The CDR3 length is 15 residues. V dropped 2 bases and J dropped 7 bases, with 17 bases sitting between them. The CDR3 loop is CAWSPRAGISEKLFF. Written as DNA, the CDR3 is TGTGCCTGGAGTCCCCGGGCAGGGATCAGTGAAAAACTGTTTTTT.